The 31 T cell receptor beta chains in this list originate from one sample, sequenced in a study of shared clonotypes between healthy human individuals. The table came from immunoSEQ multiplex PCR; TCRdb's copy has only in-frame clones and leaves some out. Of about a million clones in the sample, about 80% were seen once. What was sequenced was memory CD4+ T cells sorted from blood. Subset noted: CD45RA-negative fraction. These receptor sequences come from a man aged 18-30 years in good health.

This clone showed up just once. J is TRBJ2-5 and V is TRBV5-1; D is perhaps TRBD1 or TRBD2 (5 bases each). V was clipped by 4 bases and J by 5 bases, with 12 bases between them. The CDR3 has 13 residues. Germline values: CDR1 SGHRS, CDR2 YFSETQ. CDR3 region: CASSPVGEETQYF. The CDR3 DNA is TGCGCCAGCAGCCCCGTGGGGGAGGAGACCCAGTACTTC. The variable domain in full, with the rest retrieved from reference TRBV5-1 and TRBJ2-5, is KAGVTQTPRYLIKTRGQQVTLSCSPISGHRSVSWYQQTPGQGLQFLFEYFSETQRNKGNFPGRFSGRQFSNSRSEMNVSTLELGDSALYLCASSPVGEETQYFGPGTRLLVL.

The chain carries TRBV11-1 and TRBJ1-1; the D is unclear. Trimming pared 1 base from V and 3 bases from J, leaving 6 bases between. CDR3 length: 13 amino acids. Per the germline V gene, CDR1 is SGHAT and CDR2 is FQDESV (reference sequence). The CDR3, as DNA: TGTGCCAGCAGCTTAGGGGCTTACACTGAAGCTTTCTTT. Protein sequence: CASSLGAYTEAFF.

The V gene is TRBV6-6, the J gene TRBJ2-6; weak D call: TRBD1 (6 bases). Germline V gene sequence: CDR1 MNHNY, CDR2 SVGAGI (reference sequence). V was shortened by 4 bases and J by 1 base, with 8 bases between the two germline ends. This CDR3 spans 15 amino acids. CDR3 coding DNA: TGTGCCAGCAGTTCACAGGGTTCTGGGGCCAACGTCCTGACTTTC. Translating it yields CASSSQGSGANVLTF.

In this sample, this clone turned up many times. The CDR3 here is CASSLKGQGLNFGNTIYF. The CDR3 DNA reads as TGTGCCAGCAGCTTGAAGGGACAGGGCTTGAATTTCGGAAACACCATATATTTT. The chain carries TRBV5-6 and TRBJ1-3; 9 nucleotides match TRBD1. V dropped 1 base and J dropped 4; count of bases not matched to a gene: 12. Looked up from germline, CDR1 is SGHDT and CDR2 is YYEEEE. The CDR3 runs to 18 residues.

V is TRBV23-1 and J is TRBJ2-3; tentative D call: TRBD1 (6 bases). TRBV23-1 is filed as an ORF, its function uncertain. Trimming took off 2 bases at V and 6 bases at J, with 18 bases between the two ends. There are 16 residues in the CDR3. DNA of the CDR3: TGCGCCAGCAGTCAACAGGGGAGAGGGTTACCGGATACGCAGTATTTT. Translating it yields CASSQQGRGLPDTQYF.

The chain has TRBV5-1 and TRBJ2-3; 8 bases fit TRBD2. The CDR3 contains 15 residues. Germline V gives CDR1 SGHRS, CDR2 YFSETQ. V lost 0 bases to trimming and J lost 4 bases; unmatched junction nucleotides: 4. The CDR3 sequence is CASSLAGGPADTQYF. CDR3 in DNA: TGCGCCAGCAGCTTGGCGGGGGGGCCGGCAGATACGCAGTATTTT.

The J gene is TRBJ1-4, the V gene TRBV6-1, with D perhaps matching TRBD1 (5 bases). Germline V gene lookup returns CDR1 MNHNS and CDR2 SASEGT. Trimming took 8 bases from V and 8 from J, leaving 18 bases between them. The CDR3 totals 14 residues. This CDR3 is CASLRSGVREKLFF. CDR3 sequence (DNA): TGTGCCAGCCTACGCTCGGGGGTCAGGGAAAAACTGTTTTTT.

The table lists this clone with a count of one. The rearrangement uses TRBV7-9 and TRBJ2-1; the match to TRBD2 covers 9 bases. Germline loops: CDR1 SEHNR, CDR2 FQNEAQ (reference sequence). The V gene end was trimmed by 7 bases and the J gene end by 4 bases; junction bases not matched to a gene: 8. CDR3 size: 15 residues. The CDR3, as DNA: TGTGCCAGCACCCCCAGGACTAGCGTTTACAATGAGCAGTTCTTC. Its translation: CASTPRTSVYNEQFF.

In its sample, this clone was seen a few times. V is TRBV2 and J is TRBJ1-2; D is uncertain. The ends were cut back, 4 bases at V and 2 bases at J, with 5 bases in the middle. CDR1 is SNHLY, CDR2 FYNNEI, per germline. The CDR3 spans 12 residues. The CDR3 here is CASSVNNYGYTF. CDR3 in DNA: TGTGCCAGCAGTGTAAACAACTATGGCTACACCTTC.

This clone was observed a handful of times. The rearrangement links TRBV9 to TRBJ2-1; 9 bases line up with TRBD2. Germline CDR1 and CDR2: SGDLS and YYNGEE. J was trimmed by 0 bases and V by 4 bases; bases with no gene match: 5. The CDR3 runs to 16 residues. The CDR3 DNA reads as TGTGCCAGCAGCCCGCGGGAGGGGAGCTCCTACAATGAGCAGTTCTTC. This codes for CASSPREGSSYNEQFF.

The chain combines TRBV7-9 with TRBJ2-2; D possibly corresponds to TRBD1 (6 bases). Trimming cost V 5 bases and J 4 bases, with 11 bases left between them. Germline V gene lookup returns CDR1 SEHNR and CDR2 FQNEAQ (reference sequence). There are 14 residues in the CDR3. The CDR3 DNA reads as TGTGCCAGCAGCGAAGACAGGTTCACCGGGGAGCTGTTTTTT. Its protein product is CASSEDRFTGELFF.

The chain links TRBV28 to TRBJ1-4; D uncertain. CDR1 and CDR2 from the germline V gene are MDHEN and SYDVKM. The CDR3 is 12 amino acids. Trimming shortened V by 6 bases and J by 3 bases, and 5 bases separated the two germline ends. This CDR3 is CASRPPNEKLFF. The CDR3, as DNA: TGTGCCAGCAGGCCCCCTAATGAAAAACTGTTTTTT.

The V and J genes are TRBV5-8 and TRBJ2-3; no definite D call. V was trimmed by 0 bases and J by 6 bases, leaving 14 bases between them. CDR3 length: 15 amino acids. Germline lookup yields CDR1 SGHTS and CDR2 YDEGEE. CDR3 bases: TGTGCCAGCAGCTTGGATCAGGCGGTAACCGATACGCAGTATTTT. It yields the protein CASSLDQAVTDTQYF.

Written as DNA, the CDR3 is TGTGCCAGCAGCCCCGGGACAGGGGTAGGCTACACCTTC. Translated: CASSPGTGVGYTF. The rearrangement links TRBV7-2 to TRBJ1-2, with 10 positions matching TRBD1. Germline trimming cut 5 bases from V and 8 bases from J; bases unmatched to any gene: 5. Germline lookup yields CDR1 SGHTA and CDR2 FQGNSA. This CDR3 is built from 13 residues.

This clone was detected only once. This chain connects TRBV7-9 to TRBJ2-1; 8 bases are shared with TRBD2. The length of the CDR3 is 15 residues. The V and J ends lost 4 bases and 9 bases, in that order; junction bases with no gene match: 11. Per germline, CDR1 SEHNR and CDR2 FQNEAQ (reference sequence). In DNA, the CDR3 is TGTGCCAGCAGCTCAACCGGGACTAGTTTCCGTGAGCAGTTCTTC. Its protein is CASSSTGTSFREQFF.

The rearrangement uses TRBV6-1 and TRBJ1-6, with a weak D call TRBD1 (6 bases). The CDR3 covers 14 residues. Germline-derived CDR1 and CDR2 are MNHNS and SASEGT. V lost 6 bases and J 6 bases, leaving 12 bases between the germline ends. DNA of the CDR3: TGTGCCAGCAGCTGGACAGTTAGTAATTCACCCCTCCACTTT. This translates into CASSWTVSNSPLHF.

In this sample, this clone turned up a few times. CDR3: CASSLTVAYNEQFF. The CDR3 DNA follows: TGTGCCAGCAGTCTTACTGTAGCCTACAATGAGCAGTTCTTC. The chain recombines TRBV6-6 with TRBJ2-1; D is unresolved. The CDR3 loop spans 14 amino acids. V gave up 5 bases and J gave up 2 bases, with 10 bases separating them. Germline V gives CDR1 MNHNY, CDR2 SVGAGI (reference sequence).

The rearrangement joins TRBV5-1 to TRBJ1-2; D call uncertain. The germline CDR1 and CDR2 sequences are SGHRS and YFSETQ. The length of the CDR3 is 15 residues. With 4 bases removed from V and 2 bases from J, the gap between germline ends came to 15 bases. The DNA for the CDR3 is TGCGCCAGCAGCCGCGAGGCGGACGGAAACTATGGCTACACCTTC. Translated: CASSREADGNYGYTF.

The count of this clone is one. This chain joins TRBV5-1 and TRBJ2-2; possible D gene TRBD1, 6 bases. There are 16 residues in the CDR3. V lost 5 bases and J 6 bases, leaving 20 bases between the germline ends. CDR1 SGHRS and CDR2 YFSETQ come from the germline V gene. This CDR3 is CASRPGSTGYSGELFF. The CDR3 DNA reads as TGCGCCAGCAGGCCGGGGTCAACAGGGTATTCCGGGGAGCTGTTTTTT.

The V gene is TRBV5-1, the J gene TRBJ2-2, with 8 nucleotides matching TRBD1. The germline V gene has CDR1 SGHRS and CDR2 YFSETQ. Losses at the gene ends were 2 bases for V and 3 bases for J; bases not matched to a gene: 3. This CDR3 has 15 residues. DNA for the CDR3: TGCGCCAGCAGCTTCCAGACAGGGGACACCGGGGAGCTGTTTTTT. Translating gives CASSFQTGDTGELFF.

The chain employs TRBV2 and TRBJ2-5; TRBD2 aligns across 7 bases. The CDR3 totals 13 residues. Trimming cost V 6 bases and J 2 bases; bases outside gene matches: 3. The germline CDR1 and CDR2 sequences are SNHLY and FYNNEI. CDR3 sequence (DNA): TGTGCCAGCAGCCCTAGCGGTCAAGAGACCCAGTACTTC. Translation: CASSPSGQETQYF.

The chain couples TRBV10-3 to TRBJ1-2, with D perhaps matching TRBD1 (5 bases). The CDR3 has 13 residues. V dropped 2 bases and J dropped 8 bases, with 12 bases sitting between them. Germline CDR1 reads ENHRY; CDR2 reads SYGVKD. In nucleotides, the CDR3 is TGTGCCATCAGTGAGAACAGGTGGAAAGGCTACACCTTC. Protein product: CAISENRWKGYTF.

This sequence joins TRBV5-1 and TRBJ1-6; D gene unclear. The CDR3 loop spans 15 amino acids. CDR1 is SGHRS, CDR2 YFSETQ, per germline. Trimming took 1 base from V and 9 from J, leaving 14 bases between them. The CDR3 reads CASSLSTAEFSPLHF. The CDR3 DNA is TGCGCCAGCAGCTTGTCTACCGCAGAATTTTCACCCCTCCACTTT.

V gene TRBV30 combines with J gene TRBJ1-1; D gene uncertain. CDR3 length equals 12 residues. The germline V gene has CDR1 GTSNPN and CDR2 SVGIG (reference sequence). V was clipped by 4 bases and J by 3 bases, with 9 bases between them. As DNA, the CDR3 is TGTGCCTGGAACGACCACGACACTGAAGCTTTCTTT. Protein product: CAWNDHDTEAFF.

This clone was counted between two and nine times. V is TRBV7-9 and J is TRBJ2-3; TRBD1 is a possible D gene (5 bases). The length of the CDR3 is 14 residues. Germline V gene sequence: CDR1 SEHNR, CDR2 FQNEAQ (reference sequence). Trimming cost V 11 bases and J 2 bases, with 17 bases left between them. CDR3 sequence reads: CAVRRQQVTDTQYF. The CDR3 nucleotides read TGTGCCGTCCGTCGGCAACAGGTCACAGATACGCAGTATTTT.

In DNA form, the CDR3 reads TGCGCCAGCAGTGAGGGGGCAGGAGTCTATTACACTGAAGCTTTCTTT. It specifies CASSEGAGVYYTEAFF. The gene calls are TRBV10-1 and TRBJ1-1, with D maybe TRBD1 (5 bases). This CDR3 comprises 16 residues. Germline assignment: CDR1 WNHNN and CDR2 SYGVQD (reference sequence). V was trimmed by 2 bases and J by 3 bases, leaving 16 bases between them.

The J gene is TRBJ2-7, the V gene TRBV6-6; the D call may be TRBD1 or TRBD2 (5 bases each). Between the trimmed V and J ends, which lost 1 base and 0 bases, there was a span of 10 bases. CDR1 is MNHNY and CDR2 is SVGAGI in the germline V gene (reference sequence). The CDR3 runs to 15 residues. CDR3 nucleotide sequence: TGTGCCAGCAGTTACTGGACGGGGACCTCCTACGAGCAGTACTTC. Translation gives CASSYWTGTSYEQYF.

This rearrangement joins TRBV7-6 to TRBJ2-5; tentatively, D is TRBD1 or TRBD2 (5 bases each). V was clipped by 2 bases and J by 5 bases, with 12 bases between them. Looked up from germline, CDR1 is SGHVS and CDR2 is FNYEAQ. This CDR3 has 14 amino acids. The CDR3 is CASSLTGAAETQYF. In DNA form, the CDR3 reads TGTGCCAGCAGCTTAACCGGGGCTGCGGAGACCCAGTACTTC. Full variable domain (remainder filled in from reference TRBV7-6 and TRBJ2-5): GAGVSQSPRYKVTKRGQDVALRCDPISGHVSLYWYRQALGQGPEFLTYFNYEAQQDKSGLPNDRFSAERPEGSISTLTIQRTEQRDSAMYRCASSLTGAAETQYFGPGTRLLVL.

The rearrangement joins TRBV30 to TRBJ2-5; maybe TRBD2 (5 bases). Trimming removed 7 bases from V and 1 base from J, with 13 bases in between. Germline CDR1 is GTSNPN and CDR2 is SVGIG (reference sequence). The CDR3 runs to 13 residues. In DNA, the CDR3 is TGTGCCTTAGATTCGGGGTTCCAAGAGACCCAGTACTTC. Its translation: CALDSGFQETQYF.

The chain carries TRBV5-1 and TRBJ2-7, with D perhaps assigned TRBD1 or TRBD2 (6 bases each). CDR1 is SGHRS, CDR2 YFSETQ, per germline. The germline V and J ends were trimmed by 5 bases and 2 bases, with 17 bases remaining between them. The CDR3 contains 15 residues. The chain's CDR3 is CASSIGGSWTYEQYF. CDR3 nucleotides: TGCGCCAGCAGTATCGGGGGCTCCTGGACCTACGAGCAGTACTTC.

The rearrangement links TRBV28 to TRBJ2-3; maybe TRBD2 (5 bases). The V gene's germline CDR1 is MDHEN and CDR2 SYDVKM. This CDR3 is 13 amino acids long. The V gene lost 1 base and the J gene lost 11 bases, with 13 bases spanning the gap. The CDR3 loop is CASSLYEGREQYF. CDR3 coding DNA: TGTGCCAGCAGTTTATACGAGGGTAGGGAGCAGTATTTT.